Shown below are 24 T cell receptor beta chains from a single sample sequenced in a study of cytomegalovirus exposure and HLA in healthy donors. Primers included in the PCR were 60 Vbeta and 13 Jbeta primers. Profiled with immunoSEQ multiplex PCR; TCRdb holds only in-frame clones, not every one. The sample is made up of about 58,000 clones, and the top ten hold over 2% of it. Material for sequencing was PBMCs. The receptors were sampled from a woman aged 18-30 years in good health and CMV-seronegative.

The chain employs TRBV5-1 and TRBJ2-5; a possible D gene is TRBD1 (6 bases). The germline V gene has CDR1 SGHRS and CDR2 YFSETQ. The CDR3 has 12 amino acids. The V gene lost 0 bases and the J gene lost 8 bases, with 8 bases spanning the gap. The CDR3: CASSLGGRTQYF. The CDR3 DNA follows: TGCGCCAGCAGCTTGGGGGGGCGCACCCAGTACTTC. Supplemented by reference TRBV5-1 and TRBJ2-5, the full variable domain reads KAGVTQTPRYLIKTRGQQVTLSCSPISGHRSVSWYQQTPGQGLQFLFEYFSETQRNKGNFPGRFSGRQFSNSRSEMNVSTLELGDSALYLCASSLGGRTQYFGPGTRLLVL.

V is TRBV27 and J is TRBJ1-6, with D possibly being TRBD1 (5 bases). Germline CDR1 and CDR2: MNHEY and SMNVEV (reference sequence). This CDR3 is built from 15 residues. Trimming shortened V by 0 bases and J by 10 bases, and 13 bases separated the two germline ends. CDR3 nucleotides: TGTGCCAGCAGTTTATCGAGGCAGGGCGGCTCACCCCTCCACTTT. Protein: CASSLSRQGGSPLHF.

The V and J genes are TRBV6-1 and TRBJ2-7; D possibly corresponds to TRBD1 (6 bases). The CDR3 length is 15 residues. Trimming removed 1 base at V and 3 bases at J, with 13 bases between. CDR1 is MNHNS and CDR2 is SASEGT in the germline V gene. CDR3 protein: CASSEGQVELYEQYF. The CDR3 DNA reads as TGTGCCAGCAGTGAAGGACAGGTTGAACTCTACGAGCAGTACTTC.

This chain connects TRBV18 to TRBJ1-1; D is unclear. The CDR3 is 15 residues long. The germline V gene has CDR1 KGHSH and CDR2 LQKENI. Trimming left V 2 bases short and J 3 bases short, with 13 bases between. CDR3 DNA sequence: TGTGCCAGCTCACCAGAGCCAGGCTGGGACACTGAAGCTTTCTTT. Its protein is CASSPEPGWDTEAFF. The variable domain in full, completed from reference TRBV18 and TRBJ1-1, reads NAGVMQNPRHLVRRRGQEARLRCSPMKGHSHVYWYRQLPEEGLKFMVYLQKENIIDESGMPKERFSAEFPKEGPSILRIQQVVRGDSAAYFCASSPEPGWDTEAFFGQGTRLTVV.

This CDR3 is CASSFITGFPYEQYF. In DNA, the CDR3 is TGTGCCAGCAGTTTCATCACAGGGTTTCCCTACGAGCAGTACTTC. The chain couples TRBV28 to TRBJ2-7; possibly TRBD1 for D (6 bases). The CDR3 spans 15 residues. CDR1 MDHEN and CDR2 SYDVKM come from the germline V gene. Trimming pared 3 bases from V and 2 bases from J, leaving 14 bases between.

The chain employs TRBV27 and TRBJ1-5, with D unresolved. Looked up from germline, CDR1 is MNHEY and CDR2 is SMNVEV (reference sequence). Trimming removed 1 base at V and 2 bases at J, with 12 bases between. The CDR3 consists of 16 residues. The CDR3 DNA reads TGTGCCAGCAGTTTATTGTCGGTACTAGGCAATCAGCCCCAGCATTTT. It translates to CASSLLSVLGNQPQHF.

This chain joins TRBV5-4 and TRBJ2-7; D is uncertain. CDR3 size: 14 residues. Trimming removed 0 bases at V and 3 bases at J, with 10 bases between. Germline V CDR1 and CDR2: SGHNT, YYREEE (reference sequence). CDR3 in DNA: TGTGCCAGCAGCTTGGGCGAAGAGGTCTACGAGCAGTACTTC. This translates into CASSLGEEVYEQYF.

V usage is TRBV30 and J usage is TRBJ1-6; D may be TRBD1 (5 bases). The V gene lost 0 bases and the J gene lost 5 bases, with 8 bases spanning the gap. The germline gives CDR1 GTSNPN, CDR2 SVGIG (reference sequence). This CDR3 has 14 residues. The CDR3 spells CAWSVEGDNSPLHF. The CDR3 coding sequence is TGTGCCTGGAGTGTAGAAGGGGATAATTCACCCCTCCACTTT. Full variable domain (missing parts from reference TRBV30 and TRBJ1-6): SQTIHQWPATLVQPVGSPLSLECTVEGTSNPNLYWYRQAAGRGLQLLFYSVGIGQISSEVPQNLSASRPQDRQFILSSKKLLLSDSGFYLCAWSVEGDNSPLHFGNGTRLTVT.

The chain is built from TRBV7-9 and TRBJ1-2, with 7 bases identical to TRBD1. The J segment lost 4 bases and the V segment lost 5 bases, leaving 4 bases of the junction unmatched. This CDR3 region has 13 residues. CDR1 SEHNR and CDR2 FQNEAQ come from the germline V gene (reference sequence). CDR3 bases: TGTGCCAGCAGCGCGACAGGGATCTATGGCTACACCTTC. It yields the protein CASSATGIYGYTF.

The rearrangement joins TRBV5-1 to TRBJ1-1, with 7 bases that match TRBD1. This CDR3 has 18 amino acids. The V segment lost 0 bases and the J segment 0 bases; nucleotides outside the gene matches: 11. CDR1 is SGHRS and CDR2 is YFSETQ in the germline V gene. CDR3 residues: CASSLALGTETLNTEAFF. The CDR3 DNA is TGCGCCAGCAGCTTGGCTTTAGGGACAGAGACTTTGAACACTGAAGCTTTCTTT.

The chain carries TRBV5-5 and TRBJ1-6; 9 bases align to TRBD1. V lost 5 bases and J lost 7; bases outside the gene matches: 4. Germline V CDR1 and CDR2: SGHKS, YYEKEE (reference sequence). The CDR3 sequence is 14 residues long. The chain's CDR3 is CASRPTGGNSPLHF. In DNA, the CDR3 is TGTGCCAGCAGGCCGACAGGGGGAAATTCACCCCTCCACTTT.

The genes are TRBV11-2 and TRBJ1-4; D possibly corresponds to TRBD1 (6 bases). CDR1 and CDR2 from the germline V gene are SGHAT and FQNNGV. CDR3 length equals 14 residues. Trimming stripped 11 bases from V and 5 bases from J, with 18 bases between. The CDR3 loop is CASSWGGVNEKLFF. For the CDR3, the DNA is TGTGCCTCCAGCTGGGGGGGCGTAAATGAAAAACTGTTTTTT.

The chain carries TRBV13 and TRBJ2-2, with TRBD1 matching over 7 bases. The V segment lost 7 bases and the J segment 5 bases; nucleotides outside the gene matches: 16. Looked up from germline, CDR1 is PRHDT and CDR2 is FYEKMQ (reference sequence). The CDR3 has 17 amino acids. For the CDR3, the DNA is TGTGCCAGCACCTATTTAACCGGGACAGCAAATACCGGGGAGCTGTTTTTT. As protein: CASTYLTGTANTGELFF.

The CDR3: CASSGGTARFYEQYF. The CDR3 region has the DNA TGTGCCAGCAGCGGAGGGACGGCCAGATTCTACGAGCAGTACTTC. The V and J genes are TRBV6-1 and TRBJ2-7; D might be TRBD2 (6 bases). The germline V gene encodes CDR1 MNHNS and CDR2 SASEGT. Trimming shortened V by 6 bases and J by 3 bases, and 18 bases separated the two germline ends. This CDR3 region has 15 residues.

V is TRBV13 and J is TRBJ2-3; perhaps TRBD2 as D (5 bases). V lost 5 bases and J lost 6, with 6 bases in between. Germline V gene lookup returns CDR1 PRHDT and CDR2 FYEKMQ (reference sequence). CDR3 length equals 11 residues. For the CDR3, the DNA is TGTGCCAGCAGCCCGGGGGATACGCAGTATTTT. It is translated as CASSPGDTQYF.

The chain employs TRBV18 and TRBJ1-2, with 8 bases aligning to TRBD1. This CDR3 spans 15 amino acids. Germline V lookup: CDR1 KGHSH, CDR2 LQKENI. V was pared by 6 bases and J by 8 bases, with 14 bases of the junction left unmatched. CDR3 protein: CASSLTDRGVAGYTF. The CDR3 DNA reads as TGTGCCAGCTCTCTCACCGACAGGGGAGTTGCAGGCTACACCTTC. Filled out from reference TRBV18 and TRBJ1-2, the complete variable domain reads NAGVMQNPRHLVRRRGQEARLRCSPMKGHSHVYWYRQLPEEGLKFMVYLQKENIIDESGMPKERFSAEFPKEGPSILRIQQVVRGDSAAYFCASSLTDRGVAGYTFGSGTRLTVV.

CDR3 loop: CASSLVRTAYEQYF. The CDR3 nucleotides read TGTGCCAGCAGCTTAGTTAGGACTGCCTACGAGCAGTACTTC. The chain uses TRBV11-3 and TRBJ2-7, with TRBD2 as a possible D gene (5 bases). This CDR3 spans 14 amino acids. V dropped 1 base and J dropped 2 bases, with 9 bases sitting between them. Germline CDR1 is SGHNT and CDR2 is YENEEA.

The J gene is TRBJ2-3, the V gene TRBV6-4; 16 nucleotides align to TRBD2. V lost 10 bases, J lost 5 bases, and 6 bases stayed unmatched. CDR1 MRHNA and CDR2 SNTAGT come from the germline V gene. The CDR3 is made up of 15 amino acids. The CDR3 DNA reads TGTGCCATGGGACTAGCGGGGGGGCAAAGAGATACGCAGTATTTT. The encoded protein is CAMGLAGGQRDTQYF.

The rearrangement links TRBV4-2 to TRBJ1-4, with 10 bases aligning to TRBD1. CDR1 and CDR2 (germline): LGHNA, YNFKEQ. The CDR3 runs to 16 residues. The junction had 4 bases not matched to a gene; V was cut back by 0 bases and J by 6 bases. The CDR3 loop reads CASSQDPGQGYEKLFF. The CDR3 region has the DNA TGTGCCAGCAGCCAAGACCCGGGACAGGGGTATGAAAAACTGTTTTTT.

The rearrangement links TRBV5-6 to TRBJ2-1; no definite D call. Looked up from germline, CDR1 is SGHDT and CDR2 is YYEEEE. The germline V and J ends were trimmed by 2 bases and 5 bases, with 5 bases remaining between them. The CDR3 totals 12 residues. In DNA form, the CDR3 reads TGTGCCAGCAGCTTTCTACACAATGAGCAGTTCTTC. Translating it yields CASSFLHNEQFF.

This chain connects TRBV13 to TRBJ2-2, with a tentative D call TRBD2 (6 bases). V was cut by 5 bases and J by 9 bases, with 16 bases left in between. The germline V gene encodes CDR1 PRHDT and CDR2 FYEKMQ (reference sequence). The CDR3 consists of 14 residues. The CDR3 nucleotides are TGTGCCAGCAGCCAAGCGGGTAGGGGCTGGGAGCTGTTTTTT. This sequence encodes CASSQAGRGWELFF.

The CDR3 region has the DNA TGTGCCAGCAGCTCCGGGACTAGCGGCTACAATGAGCAGTTCTTC. Amino acid sequence: CASSSGTSGYNEQFF. The chain is built from TRBV7-2 and TRBJ2-1; 11 bases agree with TRBD2. The CDR3 has 15 residues. CDR1 SGHTA and CDR2 FQGNSA come from the germline V gene. The V gene end was trimmed by 4 bases and the J gene end by 3 bases; junction bases not matched to a gene: 2.

The rearrangement links TRBV14 to TRBJ2-4; maybe TRBD1 (6 bases). The V end was cut by 2 bases, the J end by 6 bases, with 11 bases between. Per germline, CDR1 SGHDN and CDR2 FVKESK. CDR3 length equals 14 residues. The CDR3 coding sequence is TGTGCCAGCAGCCAACCCGGGACATTAAACATTCAGTACTTC. Amino acids: CASSQPGTLNIQYF. Looking up the rest from reference TRBV14 and TRBJ2-4 gives the full variable domain: EAGVTQFPSHSVIEKGQTVTLRCDPISGHDNLYWYRRVMGKEIKFLLHFVKESKQDESGMPNNRFLAERTGGTYSTLKVQPAELEDSGVYFCASSQPGTLNIQYFGAGTRLSVL.

The V call is TRBV5-4, the J call TRBJ1-2, with a possible D match to TRBD1 (5 bases). The CDR3 runs to 14 residues. Trimming left V 1 base short and J 6 bases short, with 13 bases between. In germline, CDR1 is SGHNT, CDR2 YYREEE (reference sequence). CDR3 bases: TGTGCCAGCAGCTTGTTGGCAGGGTACGATGGCTACACCTTC. As protein: CASSLLAGYDGYTF.